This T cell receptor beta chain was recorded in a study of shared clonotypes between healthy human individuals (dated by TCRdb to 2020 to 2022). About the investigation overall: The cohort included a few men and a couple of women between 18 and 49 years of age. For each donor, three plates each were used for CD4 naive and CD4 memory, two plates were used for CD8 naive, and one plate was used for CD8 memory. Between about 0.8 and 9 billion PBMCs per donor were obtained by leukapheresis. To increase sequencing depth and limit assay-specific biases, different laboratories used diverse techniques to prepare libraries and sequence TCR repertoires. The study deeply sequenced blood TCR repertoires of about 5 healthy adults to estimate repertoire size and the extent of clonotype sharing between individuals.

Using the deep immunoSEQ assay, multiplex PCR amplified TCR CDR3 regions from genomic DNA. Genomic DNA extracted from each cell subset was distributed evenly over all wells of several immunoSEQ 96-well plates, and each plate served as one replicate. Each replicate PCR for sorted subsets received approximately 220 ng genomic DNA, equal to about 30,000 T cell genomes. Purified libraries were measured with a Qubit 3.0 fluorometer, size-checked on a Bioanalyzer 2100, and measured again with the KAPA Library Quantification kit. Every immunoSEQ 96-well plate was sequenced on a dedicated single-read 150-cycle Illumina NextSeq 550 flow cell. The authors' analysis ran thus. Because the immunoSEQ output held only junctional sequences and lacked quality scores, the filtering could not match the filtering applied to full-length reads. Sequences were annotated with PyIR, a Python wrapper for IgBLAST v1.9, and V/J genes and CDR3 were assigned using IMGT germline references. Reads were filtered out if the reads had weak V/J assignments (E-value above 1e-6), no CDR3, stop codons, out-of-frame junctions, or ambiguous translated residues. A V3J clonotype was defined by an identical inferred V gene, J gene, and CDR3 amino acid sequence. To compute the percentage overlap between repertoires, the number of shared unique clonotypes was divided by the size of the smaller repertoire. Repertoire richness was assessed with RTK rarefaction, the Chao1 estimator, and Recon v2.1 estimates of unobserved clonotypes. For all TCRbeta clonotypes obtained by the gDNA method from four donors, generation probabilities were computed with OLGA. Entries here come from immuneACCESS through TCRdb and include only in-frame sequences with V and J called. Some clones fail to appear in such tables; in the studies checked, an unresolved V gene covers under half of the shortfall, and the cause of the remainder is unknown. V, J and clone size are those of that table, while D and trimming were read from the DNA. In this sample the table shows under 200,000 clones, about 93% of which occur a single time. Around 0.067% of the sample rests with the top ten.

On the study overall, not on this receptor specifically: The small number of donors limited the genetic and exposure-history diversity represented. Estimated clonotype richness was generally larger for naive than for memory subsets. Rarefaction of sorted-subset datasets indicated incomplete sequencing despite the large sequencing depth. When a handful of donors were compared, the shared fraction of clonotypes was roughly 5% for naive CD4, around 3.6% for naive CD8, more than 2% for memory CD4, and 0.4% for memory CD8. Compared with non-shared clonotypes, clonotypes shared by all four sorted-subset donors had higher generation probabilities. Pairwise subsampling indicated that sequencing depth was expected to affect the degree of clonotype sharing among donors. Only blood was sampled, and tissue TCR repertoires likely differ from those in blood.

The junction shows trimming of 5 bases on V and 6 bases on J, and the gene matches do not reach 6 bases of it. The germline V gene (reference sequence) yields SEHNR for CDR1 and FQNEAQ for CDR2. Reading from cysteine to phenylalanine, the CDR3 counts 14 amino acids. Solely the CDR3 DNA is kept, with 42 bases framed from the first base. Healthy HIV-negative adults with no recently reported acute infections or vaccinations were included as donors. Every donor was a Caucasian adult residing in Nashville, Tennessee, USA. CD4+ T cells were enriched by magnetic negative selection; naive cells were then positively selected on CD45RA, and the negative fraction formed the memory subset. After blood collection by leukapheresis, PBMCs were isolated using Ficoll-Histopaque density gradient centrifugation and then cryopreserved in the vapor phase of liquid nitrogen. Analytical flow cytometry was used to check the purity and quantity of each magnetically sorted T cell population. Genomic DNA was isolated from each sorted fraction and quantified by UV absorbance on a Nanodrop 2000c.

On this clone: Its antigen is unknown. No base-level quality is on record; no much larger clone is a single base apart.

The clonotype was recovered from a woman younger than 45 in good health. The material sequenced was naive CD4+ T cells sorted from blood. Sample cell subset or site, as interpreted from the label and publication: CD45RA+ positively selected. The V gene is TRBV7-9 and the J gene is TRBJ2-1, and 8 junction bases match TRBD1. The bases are TGTGCCAGCAGCCCCAGGGGGCGCCTCAATGAGCAGTTCTTC. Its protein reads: CASSPRGRLNEQFF.